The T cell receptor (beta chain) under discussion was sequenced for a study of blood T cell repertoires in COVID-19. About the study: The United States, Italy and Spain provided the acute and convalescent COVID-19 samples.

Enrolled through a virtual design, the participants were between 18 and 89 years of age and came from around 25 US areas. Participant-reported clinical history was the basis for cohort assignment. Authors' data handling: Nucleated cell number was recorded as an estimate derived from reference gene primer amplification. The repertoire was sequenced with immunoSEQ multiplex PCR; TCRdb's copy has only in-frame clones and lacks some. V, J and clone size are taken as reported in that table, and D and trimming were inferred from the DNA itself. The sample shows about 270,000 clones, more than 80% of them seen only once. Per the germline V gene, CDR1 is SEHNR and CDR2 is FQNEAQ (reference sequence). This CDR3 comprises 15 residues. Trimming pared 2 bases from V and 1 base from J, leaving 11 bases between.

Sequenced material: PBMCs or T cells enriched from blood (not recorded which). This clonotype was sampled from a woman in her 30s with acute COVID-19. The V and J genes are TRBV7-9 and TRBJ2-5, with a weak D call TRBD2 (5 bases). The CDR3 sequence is CASSLLGSSQETQYF. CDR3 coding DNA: TGTGCCAGCAGCTTATTGGGGAGCAGCCAAGAGACCCAGTACTTC.